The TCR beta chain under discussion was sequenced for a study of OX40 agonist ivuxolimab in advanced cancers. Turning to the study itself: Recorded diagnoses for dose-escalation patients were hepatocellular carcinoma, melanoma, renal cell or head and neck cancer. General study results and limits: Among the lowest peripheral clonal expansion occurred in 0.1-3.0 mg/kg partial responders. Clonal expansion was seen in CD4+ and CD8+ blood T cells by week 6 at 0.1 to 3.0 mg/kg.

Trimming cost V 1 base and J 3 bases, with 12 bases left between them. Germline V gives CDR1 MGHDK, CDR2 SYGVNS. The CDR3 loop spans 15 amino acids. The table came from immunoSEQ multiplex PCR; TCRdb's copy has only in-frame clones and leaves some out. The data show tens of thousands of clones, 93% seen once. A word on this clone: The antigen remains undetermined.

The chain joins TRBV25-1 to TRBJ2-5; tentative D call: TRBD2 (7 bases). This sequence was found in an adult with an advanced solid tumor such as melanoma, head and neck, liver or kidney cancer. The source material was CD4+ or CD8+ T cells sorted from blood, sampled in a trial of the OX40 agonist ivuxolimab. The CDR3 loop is CASSESAGAKETQYF. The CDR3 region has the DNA TGTGCCAGCAGTGAATCTGCGGGGGCTAAAGAGACCCAGTACTTC.